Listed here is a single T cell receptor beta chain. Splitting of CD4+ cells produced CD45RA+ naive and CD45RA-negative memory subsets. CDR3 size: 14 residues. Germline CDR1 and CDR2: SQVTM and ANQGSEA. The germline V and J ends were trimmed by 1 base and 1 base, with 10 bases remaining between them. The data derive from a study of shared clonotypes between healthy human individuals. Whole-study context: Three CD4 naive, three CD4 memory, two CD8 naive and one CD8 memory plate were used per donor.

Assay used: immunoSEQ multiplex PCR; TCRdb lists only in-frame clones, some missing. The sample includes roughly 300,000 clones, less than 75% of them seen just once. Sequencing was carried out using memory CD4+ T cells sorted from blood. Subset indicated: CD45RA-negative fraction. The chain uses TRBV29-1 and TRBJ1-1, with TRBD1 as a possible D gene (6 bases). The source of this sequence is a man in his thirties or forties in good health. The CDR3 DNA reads TGCAGCGTTGAAGTTTGGGGACAGAACACTGAAGCTTTCTTT. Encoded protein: CSVEVWGQNTEAFF. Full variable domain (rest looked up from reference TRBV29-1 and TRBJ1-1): SAVISQKPSRDICQRGTSLTIQCQVDSQVTMMFWYRQQPGQSLTLIATANQGSEATYESGFVIDKFPISRPNLTFSTLTVSNMSPEDSSIYLCSVEVWGQNTEAFFGQGTRLTVV.